This is a list of T cell receptor delta chains from one sample in a study of Vδ1+ human thymocytes. TCRdb reanalyzed the multiplex PCR reads using CATT. Of roughly 76,000 delta-chain clones in the sample, around 30% were seen once. Sequenced material: Vdelta1+ gamma-delta thymocytes from the thymus. The receptors shown here come from a boy in the first two years of life who had congenital heart surgery. CDR3s include the opening cysteine and the closing phenylalanine or tryptophan. A D gene is named only where the DNA matches it firmly. Size values are once, few and many counts, or a class for expanded clones, and some rows have none.

NA	TRDJ1	TRDV1	NA	TGTGCTCTTGGGGAACTTAGGGGGGAACTCATCTTT	CALGELRGELIF
NA	TRDJ1	TRDV1	TRDD3	TGTGCTCTTGGGGAACTAGGGGAATCCTATCGAGTACTGGGGCCTCACACCGATAAACTCATCTTT	CALGELGESYRVLGPHTDKLIF
NA	TRDJ1	TRDV1	NA	TGTGCTCTTGGGGCTGGGAAGGGGCTCGATAAACTCATCTTT	CALGAGKGLDKLIF
NA	TRDJ1	TRDV1	NA	TGTGCTCTTGGGGAACTTTTATCCTACCGGTGGGGCCCGAACCCTTCGTACACCGATAAACTCATCTTT	CALGELLSYRWGPNPSYTDKLIF
NA	TRDJ1	TRDV1	TRDD3	TGTGCTCTTGGTCACCGGGGGGATCGTCCTCACGGCGGGGATACACGGATGTACACCGATAAACTCATCTTT	CALGHRGDRPHGGDTRMYTDKLIF
NA	TRDJ1	TRDV1	TRDD3	TGTGCTCTTGTGGGGTCTAGCGTGGGGATACTGATCAACACCGATAAACTCATCTTT	CALVGSSVGILINTDKLIF
NA	TRDJ1	TRDV1	TRDD3	TGTGCTCTTGGGGAAGCTTGCCCCTCCCGGTACTGGGGGATACGCCGGACCGATAAACTCATCTTT	CALGEACPSRYWGIRRTDKLIF
NA	TRDJ1	TRDV1	TRDD3	TGTGCTCTTGGGGAAGGAGCTCCCCCCCTGGGGGGAACCGATAAACTCATCTTT	CALGEGAPPLGGTDKLIF
once	TRDJ1	TRDV1	TRDD3	TGTGCTCTTGGGGAACTTGACGTGGGGGAACTGTACACCGATAAACTCATCTTT	CALGELDVGELYTDKLIF
NA	TRDJ1	TRDV1	NA	TGTGCTCTTGGGGAGTTTCGCCCGGTAACCTACGATAAACTCATCTTT	CALGEFRPVTYDKLIF
few	TRDJ1	TRDV2	NA	NA	CACSTGGYRCVGDKLIF
few	TRDJ1	TRDV2	NA	TGTGCCTGTATAACATATGGGGGGCGCGATAAACTCATCTTT	CACITYGGRDKLIF
few	TRDJ1	TRDV1	NA	TGTGCTCTTGGGGAACTACCTTTCCTACATGCTCGAAGGGGATACTCAGATAAACTCATCTTT	CALGELPFLHARRGYSDKLIF
NA	TRDJ1	TRDV1	NA	TGTGCTCTTGGGGGACTAATGGCTGGTAAGGGGTGTCACACCGATAAACTCATCTTT	CALGGLMAGKGCHTDKLIF
few	TRDJ1	TRDV1	NA	TGTGCTCTTGGGGGGAGCGGGATCCAGAAAAAGTACACCGATAAACTCATCTTT	CALGGSGIQKKYTDKLIF
few	TRDJ1	TRDV1	NA	TGTGCTCTTGGGGATATAAAGGGAGGATACTCGGGACTCATCTTT	CALGDIKGGYSGLIF
NA	TRDJ1	TRDV2	NA	TGTGCCACGACCACTGGTACTGTGGGTTCTTTACTGTACACCGATAAACTCATCTTT	CATTTGTVGSLLYTDKLIF
NA	TRDJ1	TRDV2	TRDD3	TGTGCCTGTGACACAGGGAATACTGGGGGATACTGGTACACCGATAAACTCATCTTT	CACDTGNTGGYWYTDKLIF
NA	TRDJ1	TRDV1	TRDD3	TGTGCTCTTGGGGAATTGGAAAGTGCCTACCGGCTGGGGGGTTACACCGATAAACTCATCTTC	CALGELESAYRLGGYTDKLIF
few	TRDJ1	TRDV1	NA	TGTGCTCTTGGGGTGGCACTACGAGTACTGGGTTGGAATAAACTCATCTTT	CALGVALRVLGWNKLIF
NA	TRDJ1	TRDV1	TRDD3	TGTGCTCTTGGGGAAATTATTCCTCATCCAGGGATGTGGGGGATACTGTACACCGATAAACTCATCTTT	CALGEIIPHPGMWGILYTDKLIF
NA	TRDJ1	TRDV1	NA	TGTGCTCTTGGGGAACTATCCCGGTCGGGGATTTCTTTCACCGATAAACTCATCTTT	CALGELSRSGISFTDKLIF
NA	TRDJ1	TRDV1	NA	TGTGCTCTTGGGGAACCCTCCCTCGACCCCGACACCGATAAACTCATCTTT	CALGEPSLDPDTDKLIF
NA	TRDJ1	TRDV1	TRDD3	TGTGCTCTTGGGGACGCCTTCCCCCGTACTGGGGGACCTACCAAACTCACCGATAAACTCATCTTT	CALGDAFPRTGGPTKLTDKLIF
few	TRDJ1	TRDV1	NA	TGTGCTCTTGGGGAAGTTGTAGAGCGGAGCGATAAACTCATCTTT	CALGEVVERSDKLIF
NA	TRDJ1	TRDV1	NA	TGTGCTCTTGGGGAAATGGTGGTTCCTATTTTCCCCGAACGGACCGATAAACTCATCTTT	CALGEMVVPIFPERTDKLIF